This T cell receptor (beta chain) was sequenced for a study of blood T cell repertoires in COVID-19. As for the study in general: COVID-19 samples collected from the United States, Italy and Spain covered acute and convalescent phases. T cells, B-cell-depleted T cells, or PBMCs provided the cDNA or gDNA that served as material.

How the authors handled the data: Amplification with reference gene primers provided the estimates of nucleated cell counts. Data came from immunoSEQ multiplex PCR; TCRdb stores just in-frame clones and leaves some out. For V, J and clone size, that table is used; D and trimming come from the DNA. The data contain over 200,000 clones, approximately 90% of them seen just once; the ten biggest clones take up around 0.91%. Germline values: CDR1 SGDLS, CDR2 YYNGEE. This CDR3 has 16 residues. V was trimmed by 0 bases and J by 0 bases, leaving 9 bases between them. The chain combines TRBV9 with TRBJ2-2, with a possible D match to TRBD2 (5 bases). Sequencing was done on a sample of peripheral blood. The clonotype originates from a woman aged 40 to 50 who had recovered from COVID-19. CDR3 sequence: CASSVVVDSNTGELFF. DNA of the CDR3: TGTGCCAGCAGCGTAGTTGTGGACTCGAACACCGGGGAGCTGTTTTTT.